This TCR beta chain was recorded in a study of siplizumab effects on memory and regulatory T cells. This clone came up once. Assay: immunoSEQ multiplex PCR; the TCRdb copy retains only in-frame clones and omits some. The data show around 110,000 clones, less than 95% seen once. V shed 0 bases and J shed 3 bases, with 12 bases lying between them. Germline assignment: CDR1 KGHSH and CDR2 LQKENI. The CDR3 loop spans 16 amino acids. The clonotype comes from a human donor in good health. The sequenced sample consisted of non-Treg CD4+ T cells sorted from blood. The J gene is TRBJ2-1, the V gene TRBV18, with D hard to call. The CDR3: CASSPPGTVIYNEQFF. Here the CDR3 DNA reads TGTGCCAGCTCACCACCGGGAACGGTCATCTACAATGAGCAGTTCTTC.